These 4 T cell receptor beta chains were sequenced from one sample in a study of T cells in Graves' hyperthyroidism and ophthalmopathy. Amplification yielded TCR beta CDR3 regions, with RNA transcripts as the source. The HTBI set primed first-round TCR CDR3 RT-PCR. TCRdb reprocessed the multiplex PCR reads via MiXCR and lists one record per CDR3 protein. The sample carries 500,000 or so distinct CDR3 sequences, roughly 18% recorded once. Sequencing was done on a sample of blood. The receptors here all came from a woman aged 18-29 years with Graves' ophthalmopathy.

CDR3 sequence reads: CSVARGQGLDTQYF. The CDR3 DNA is TGCAGCGTTGCTAGGGGACAGGGTCTAGATACGCAGTATTTT. V usage is TRBV29-1 and J usage is TRBJ2-3, with 9 positions matching TRBD1. Trimming cost V 4 bases and J 5 bases; bases outside gene matches: 7. In germline, CDR1 is SQVTM, CDR2 ANQGSEA. CDR3 length: 14 amino acids.

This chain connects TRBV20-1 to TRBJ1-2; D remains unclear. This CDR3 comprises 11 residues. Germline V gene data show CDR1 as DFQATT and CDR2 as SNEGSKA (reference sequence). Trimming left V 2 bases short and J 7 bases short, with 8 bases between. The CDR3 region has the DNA TGCAGTGCTAGAAATCGGGCTGGCTACACCTTC. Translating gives CSARNRAGYTF.

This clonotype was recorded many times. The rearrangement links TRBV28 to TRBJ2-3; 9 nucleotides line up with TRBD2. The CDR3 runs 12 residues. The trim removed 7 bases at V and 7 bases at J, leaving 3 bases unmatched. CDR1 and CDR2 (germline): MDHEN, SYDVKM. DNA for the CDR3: TGTGCCAGCAATAGCGGGAGTTATACGCAGTATTTT. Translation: CASNSGSYTQYF.

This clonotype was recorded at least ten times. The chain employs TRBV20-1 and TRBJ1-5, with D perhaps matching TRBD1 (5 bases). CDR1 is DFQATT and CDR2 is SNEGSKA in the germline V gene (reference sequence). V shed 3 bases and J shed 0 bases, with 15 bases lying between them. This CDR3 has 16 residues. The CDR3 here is CSARSRQGYSNQPQHF. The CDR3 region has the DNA TGCAGTGCTAGGAGTCGGCAGGGCTATAGCAATCAGCCCCAGCATTTT.